Listed below are T cell receptor beta chains from one sample, sequenced in a study of response to subunit inactivated influenza vaccine. TCRdb re-called the RT-PCR reads with MiXCR, one entry per CDR3 protein. Of fewer than 550,000 distinct CDR3 sequences in the sample, 25% were seen once. The specimen comprised CD4+ T cells sorted from PBMCs, sampled approximately 5 days after vaccination. The receptors here all came from a man over 45 who received an inactivated influenza vaccine. Each CDR3 is given with its conserved first and last residue. The D gene is left open where the match is weak. Size tells how often a clone was seen (once, few, many) or the class of an expanded clone, and some rows leave it out.

16	TRBD2	TRBJ2-3	TRBV28	NA	CASSLGAGLGTDTQYF	TGTGCCAGCAGTTTAGGAGCGGGGCTGGGCACAGATACGCAGTATTTT
14	NA	TRBJ1-1	TRBV4-2	few	CASSQDFGDSEAFF	TGTGCCAGCAGCCAAGATTTTGGGGATTCTGAAGCTTTCTTT
16	NA	TRBJ1-1	TRBV7-3	NA	CASSLTPGTLNTEAFF	TGTGCCAGCAGCTTAACTCCAGGGACGCTAAACACTGAAGCTTTCTTT
14	NA	TRBJ2-5	TRBV7-9	NA	CASSFGGYQETQYF	TGTGCCAGCAGCTTTGGGGGATACCAAGAGACCCAGTACTTC
14	NA	TRBJ2-3	TRBV6-2/TRBV6-3	few	CASSSPPHYDTQYF	TGTGCCAGCAGTTCCCCGCCTCATTACGATACGCAGTATTTT
15	TRBD1	TRBJ1-1	TRBV9	NA	CASSVAGGKNTEAFF	TGTGCCAGCAGCGTAGCAGGGGGAAAAAACACTGAAGCTTTCTTT
16	TRBD2	TRBJ2-1	TRBV10-3	NA	CAISVQRGGPNNEQFF	TGTGCCATCAGTGTGCAGCGGGGGGGCCCCAATAATGAGCAGTTCTTC
16	TRBD2	TRBJ2-5	TRBV4-2	few	CASSQVGQGGPETQYF	TGTGCCAGCAGCCAAGTGGGGCAGGGAGGGCCAGAGACCCAGTACTTC
15	TRBD1	TRBJ2-7	TRBV9	NA	CASSVGGTAPGEQYF	TGTGCCAGCAGCGTAGGGGGGACAGCCCCGGGCGAGCAGTACTTC
14	NA	TRBJ1-2	TRBV12-3/TRBV12-4	few	CASSLWGADYGYTF	TGTGCCAGCAGTTTATGGGGCGCGGACTATGGCTACACCTTC
13	NA	TRBJ2-1	TRBV6-1	NA	CASSPHKGVEQFF	TGTGCCAGCAGTCCCCATAAGGGTGTTGAGCAGTTCTTC
13	NA	TRBJ1-2	TRBV2	once	CASSWDIFYGYTF	TGTGCCAGCAGCTGGGACATTTTTTATGGCTACACCTTC
14	TRBD1	TRBJ1-2	TRBV27	NA	CASSSRQGNYGYTF	TGTGCCAGCAGTTCCCGACAGGGGAACTATGGCTACACCTTC
13	TRBD1	TRBJ2-3	TRBV5-1	NA	CASSSPGAGGDYF	TGCGCCAGCAGCTCCCCCGGGGCAGGGGGCGATTATTTT
14	NA	TRBJ2-2	TRBV6-2/TRBV6-3	NA	CASSYDKMSGELFF	TGTGCCAGCAGTTACGACAAGATGTCAGGGGAGCTGTTTTTT
16	TRBD2	TRBJ2-3	TRBV5-6	NA	CASSFGRLASPDTQYF	TGTGCCAGCAGCTTCGGAAGACTAGCGTCCCCAGATACGCAGTATTTT
13	NA	TRBJ2-1	TRBV3-1	few	CASSQDAGSHLFF	TGTGCCAGCAGCCAAGATGCAGGCAGCCACCTGTTCTTC
15	NA	TRBJ2-1	TRBV7-8	few	CASSRHASSYNEQFF	TGTGCCAGCAGTCGACACGCAAGCTCCTACAATGAGCAGTTCTTC
16	NA	TRBJ2-1	TRBV3-1	few	CASSQEGSGYYNEQFF	TGTGCCAGCAGCCAAGAGGGTAGCGGTTACTACAATGAGCAGTTCTTC
16	TRBD2	TRBJ2-1	TRBV10-3	NA	CAISDKERGGTSEQFF	TGTGCCATCAGTGATAAGGAGCGGGGGGGCACTTCTGAGCAGTTCTTC
14	TRBD1	TRBJ1-2	TRBV5-1	NA	CASSAGDSQYGYTF	TGCGCCAGCAGCGCGGGGGACAGCCAATATGGCTACACCTTC
14	TRBD1	TRBJ1-4	TRBV7-9	few	CASSPRDSYEKLFF	TGTGCCAGCAGCCCCCGGGACAGCTATGAAAAACTGTTTTTT
13	NA	TRBJ1-6	TRBV20-1	NA	CSARTGYNSPLHF	TGCAGTGCTAGGACGGGCTATAATTCACCCCTCCACTTT
13	NA	TRBJ1-1	TRBV20-1	NA	CSARRGPNTEAFF	TGCAGTGCTAGAAGGGGTCCGAACACTGAAGCTTTCTTT
16	TRBD2	TRBJ2-7	TRBV5-1	NA	CASRLPTSGETYEQYF	TGCGCCAGCAGATTACCGACTAGCGGGGAGACCTACGAGCAGTACTTC
14	NA	TRBJ2-5	TRBV7-2	NA	CASRRWNGSKTQYF	TGTGCCAGCAGGCGATGGAATGGGTCCAAGACCCAGTACTTC
14	NA	TRBJ1-5	TRBV20-1	few	CSAQGPSGNQPQHF	TGCAGTGCCCAAGGCCCATCGGGCAATCAGCCCCAGCATTTT
15	NA	TRBJ2-3	TRBV12-3/TRBV12-4	NA	CASSFRRGYTDTQYF	TGTGCCAGCAGTTTTCGGCGGGGATACACAGATACGCAGTATTTT
15	TRBD1	TRBJ2-7	TRBV4-2	few	CASSQGQSSSYEQYF	TGTGCCAGCAGCCAGGGACAGTCGAGCTCCTACGAGCAGTACTTC
12	NA	TRBJ2-5	TRBV9	once	CASSVAEETQYF	TGTGCCAGCAGCGTAGCGGAAGAGACCCAGTACTTC
15	NA	TRBJ2-1	TRBV18	NA	CASSRGTHSSNEQFF	TGTGCCAGCTCACGGGGGACACATTCATCGAATGAGCAGTTCTTC
14	NA	TRBJ2-3	TRBV29-1	NA	CSVVQPYRTDTQYF	TGCAGCGTTGTACAGCCATATCGCACAGATACGCAGTATTTT
15	NA	TRBJ2-5	TRBV3-1	many	CASSQVPGTTETQYF	TGTGCCAGCAGCCAAGTTCCGGGTACTACGGAGACCCAGTACTTC
13	NA	TRBJ2-1	TRBV19	NA	CASSLDPRWPQFF	TGTGCCAGTAGTCTAGACCCGAGGTGGCCGCAGTTCTTC
15	NA	TRBJ2-1	TRBV5-1	few	CASSLVRGSSDEQFF	TGCGCCAGCAGCTTGGTGAGGGGGTCGAGCGATGAGCAGTTCTTC
12	NA	TRBJ1-1	TRBV12-3/TRBV12-4	many	CASSFYGTEAFF	TGTGCCAGCAGTTTTTACGGCACTGAAGCTTTCTTT
18	TRBD2	TRBJ2-1	TRBV20-1	few	CSARGTPSSGREYNEQFF	TGCAGTGCTAGAGGAACACCCTCGAGCGGGAGGGAATACAATGAGCAGTTCTTC
17	TRBD1	TRBJ2-1	TRBV5-1	NA	CASSHNPGTGGNNEQFF	TGCGCCAGCAGCCACAACCCCGGGACAGGGGGGAACAATGAGCAGTTCTTC